The source of this TCR beta chain is a study of cytomegalovirus exposure and HLA in healthy donors. Study summary: Clustering assigned about four fifths of the roughly 400 genotyped donors to the Caucasian-associated ancestry cluster. Findings and limits, study-wide: The study designated fewer than 200 TCR beta chains cytomegalovirus-associated.

Turning to this clone: Its antigen is as yet unknown.

13 Jbeta primers and 60 Vbeta primers were used for the PCR. Using immunoSEQ multiplex PCR, the repertoire was profiled, and TCRdb retains in-frame clones only, with some absent. The profile shows around 170,000 clones, approximately 84% of them singletons. Sequencing was done on a sample of PBMCs. This clonotype originated in a man between 50 and 59 years old in good health and CMV-seronegative.

The chain's CDR3 is CASSDRTGDTIYF. CDR3 DNA sequence: TGTGCCAGCAGCGATCGGACGGGGGACACCATATATTTT. The chain links TRBV5-8 to TRBJ1-3; the D gene is possibly TRBD1 (5 bases). This CDR3 region has 13 residues. The germline V gene encodes CDR1 SGHTS and CDR2 YDEGEE. Deletions cut 4 bases from V and 8 bases from J, with 13 bases between.